Presented here are 32 T cell receptor beta chains from one specimen sequenced in a study of T cells after yellow fever vaccination. MiXCR, run by TCRdb on the 5' RACE reads, gives a single entry per CDR3 protein. The sample records some 220,000 distinct CDR3 sequences, 3.2% being singletons. Specimen: CD4+ T cells sorted from PBMCs, collected 10 days after the yellow fever booster vaccination. Receptors were obtained from a man aged 18-30 years who received the YFV17D yellow fever vaccine.

The table lists this clonotype with many counts. The rearrangement uses TRBV12-3 or TRBV12-4 and TRBJ2-3, with 10 bases identical to TRBD2. CDR3 length: 15 residues. With V trimmed by 3 bases and J by 5 bases, 5 bases remained unmatched. The CDR3, as DNA: TGTGCCAGCAGTTTGCTAGCGGGGGCAGGAGATACGCAGTATTTT. This sequence encodes CASSLLAGAGDTQYF.

This clonotype was seen only a few times. The chain employs TRBV5-1 and TRBJ2-7; D not certain. The V gene's germline CDR1 is SGHRS and CDR2 YFSETQ. Deletions cut 0 bases from V and 6 bases from J, with 10 bases between. The CDR3 is made up of 13 amino acids. The DNA for the CDR3 is TGCGCCAGCAGCTTGGAGCCGTCAGGCGAGCAGTACGTC. Its translation is CASSLEPSGEQYV.

This clonotype showed up many times. This chain links TRBV27 with TRBJ1-5; TRBD1 is a possible D gene (5 bases). V lost 4 bases, J lost 2 bases, and 9 bases lay in between. This CDR3 has 14 amino acids. From germline, CDR1 is MNHEY and CDR2 SMNVEV (reference sequence). This CDR3 is CASSWGGGNQPQHF. For the CDR3, the DNA is TGTGCCAGCAGTTGGGGGGGAGGCAATCAGCCCCAGCATTTT.

This chain connects TRBV7-2 to TRBJ2-6; TRBD1 is a possible D gene (5 bases). Germline loops: CDR1 SGHTA, CDR2 FQGNSA. The CDR3 extends over 17 amino acids. The V end lost 3 bases, the J end lost 0 bases, and 12 bases lay between the germline ends. The CDR3 spells CASSFDSTTSGANVLTF. DNA for the CDR3: TGTGCCAGCAGCTTCGACAGTACGACCTCTGGGGCCAACGTCCTGACTTTC.

This clonotype was recorded many times. V usage is TRBV20-1 and J usage is TRBJ1-2; D is unclear. Germline CDR1 DFQATT, CDR2 SNEGSKA (reference sequence). V dropped 0 bases and J dropped 1 base, with 0 bases sitting between them. The CDR3 has 11 amino acids. CDR3 protein: CSARDNYGYTF. Written as DNA, the CDR3 is TGCAGTGCTAGAGATAACTATGGCTACACCTTC.

The chain is built from TRBV12-5 and TRBJ2-5; possible D gene TRBD2, 7 bases. The germline V and J ends were trimmed by 7 bases and 5 bases, with 17 bases remaining between them. Germline loops: CDR1 LGHNT, CDR2 FRNRAP. The CDR3 loop spans 14 amino acids. This chain's CDR3 is CASAVAGAGETQYF. In DNA, the CDR3 is TGTGCTAGTGCCGTGGCGGGGGCAGGGGAGACCCAGTACTTC.

This clonotype was counted a few times. The chain recombines TRBV7-2 with TRBJ2-5; no reliable D call. The CDR3 has 13 residues. V dropped 5 bases and J dropped 5 bases, with 12 bases sitting between them. Germline CDR1 and CDR2: SGHTA and FQGNSA. CDR3 sequence (DNA): TGTGCCAGCAGCAAAACTGTACGTGAGACCCAGTACTTC. Residues: CASSKTVRETQYF.

There are many counts of this clonotype. The V call is TRBV7-2, the J call TRBJ1-4; no clear D. The CDR3 extends over 14 amino acids. Trimming pared 0 bases from V and 7 bases from J, leaving 9 bases between. Germline V gene data show CDR1 as SGHTA and CDR2 as FQGNSA. CDR3 DNA sequence: TGTGCCAGCAGCTTAGCGGGAGTTGTTGAAAAACTGTTTTTT. Protein product: CASSLAGVVEKLFF.

This clonotype occurred a few times. The chain couples TRBV5-1 to TRBJ2-1; 9 bases fit TRBD1. The CDR3 length is 14 residues. The V gene's germline CDR1 is SGHRS and CDR2 YFSETQ. Trimming at V came to 4 bases and at J to 6 bases, leaving 5 bases not matched to a gene. CDR3 nucleotides: TGCGCCAGCAGCCCGGGACAGGGTTTCAATGAGCAGTTCTTC. Amino acid sequence: CASSPGQGFNEQFF.

Many counts were recorded for this clonotype. The chain is built from TRBV4-2 and TRBJ1-5; 7 bases map to TRBD1. Trimming at V came to 0 bases and at J to 7 bases, leaving 6 bases not matched to a gene. Germline V gene data show CDR1 as LGHNA and CDR2 as YNFKEQ. The CDR3 loop spans 15 amino acids. This CDR3 reads CASSQDDRVWQPQHF. CDR3 coding DNA: TGTGCCAGCAGCCAAGACGACAGGGTTTGGCAGCCCCAGCATTTT.

This clonotype was found a few times. The junction shows a germline mismatch at one end, possibly a read error. V gene TRBV2 combines with J gene TRBJ2-4; TRBD2 agrees at 10 bases. The CDR3 runs 12 residues. Germline assignment: CDR1 SNHLY and CDR2 FYNNEI. For the CDR3, the DNA is TGTGCCAGCAACCCTAGCGGGGGCCGCTTTGCCTTC. This translates into CASNPSGGRFAF.

The chain combines TRBV20-1 with TRBJ1-5, with TRBD1 matching over 9 bases. V gave up 6 bases and J gave up 6 bases; unmatched junction bases: 3. Germline CDR1 and CDR2: DFQATT and SNEGSKA (reference sequence). The CDR3 is made up of 12 amino acids. CDR3 bases: TGCAGTGCCAGGGACAGGGCTCAGCCCCAGCATTTT. It translates to CSARDRAQPQHF.

This clonotype was seen many times. This chain connects TRBV9 to TRBJ2-1; the D is unclear. Germline values: CDR1 SGDLS, CDR2 YYNGEE. Trimming removed 1 base from V and 10 bases from J, with 9 bases in between. The CDR3 is 12 amino acids. CDR3 DNA sequence: TGTGCCAGCAGCGTATACCCCGGGGAGCAGTTCTTC. Translating it yields CASSVYPGEQFF.

This clonotype was counted ten times or more. The gene calls are TRBV28 and TRBJ2-7; 12 positions agree with TRBD1. V dropped 6 bases and J dropped 9; count of bases not matched to a gene: 3. The CDR3 spans 12 residues. Looked up from germline, CDR1 is MDHEN and CDR2 is SYDVKM. The CDR3 nucleotides are TGTGCCAGCAGCCTGGGACAGGGGGCGCAGTACGTC. Translating it yields CASSLGQGAQYV.

There are many counts of this clonotype. This chain uses TRBV7-9 with TRBJ2-7, with TRBD2 matching over 14 bases. V gave up 7 bases and J gave up 5 bases; unmatched junction bases: 7. This CDR3 has 15 residues. Germline assignment: CDR1 SEHNR and CDR2 FQNEAQ (reference sequence). The CDR3 DNA reads as TGTGCCAGCACCTGGACTAGCGGGGGGTCAAACGAGCAGTACTTC. Translation gives CASTWTSGGSNEQYF.

V and J are TRBV6-2 or TRBV6-3 and TRBJ2-1; possible D gene TRBD1, 6 bases. V was trimmed by 5 bases and J by 8 bases, leaving 10 bases between them. Germline-derived CDR1 and CDR2 are MNHEY and SVGEGT. The CDR3 is made up of 12 amino acids. In DNA, the CDR3 is TGTGCCAGCAGTCCCAGGGGATATGAGCAGTTCTTC. Its translation is CASSPRGYEQFF.

In its sample, this clonotype was seen a few times. The rearrangement links TRBV7-2 to TRBJ1-2, with D perhaps matching TRBD1 (6 bases). This CDR3 has 15 amino acids. V lost 4 bases and J lost 3, with 15 bases in between. Germline assignment: CDR1 SGHTA and CDR2 FQGNSA. Written as DNA, the CDR3 is TGTGCCAGCAGCTACCAGGGGTTCTTTGACTATGGCTACACCTTC. Its protein product is CASSYQGFFDYGYTF.

The V and J genes are TRBV20-1 and TRBJ2-5; 9 bases fit TRBD1. Per the germline V gene, CDR1 is DFQATT and CDR2 is SNEGSKA (reference sequence). The CDR3 runs 14 residues. V shed 5 bases and J 3 bases; nucleotides not matched to a gene: 7. CDR3 in DNA: TGCAGTGCTTTTAGGGACAGGGTAAAAGAGACCCAGTACTTC. Amino acids: CSAFRDRVKETQYF.

This clonotype has at least ten counts. This rearrangement joins TRBV7-9 to TRBJ1-4, with 7 bases fitting TRBD1. The V segment lost 3 bases and the J segment 5 bases; nucleotides outside the gene matches: 3. Germline V CDR1 and CDR2: SEHNR, FQNEAQ (reference sequence). The CDR3 runs 14 residues. The CDR3 is CASSLTGQNEKLFF. In DNA form, the CDR3 reads TGTGCCAGCAGCTTGACAGGGCAAAATGAAAAACTGTTTTTT.

This clonotype was counted many times. This chain uses TRBV4-1 with TRBJ1-1; no clear D gene. The CDR3 totals 14 residues. Deletions cut 2 bases from V and 3 bases from J, with 10 bases between. Germline CDR1 reads MGHRA; CDR2 reads YSYEKL. The CDR3: CASSQWRRHTEAFF. The CDR3 coding sequence is TGCGCCAGCAGCCAATGGCGCAGGCACACTGAAGCTTTCTTT.

The table lists this clonotype with a few counts. V usage is TRBV9 and J usage is TRBJ2-2; D uncertain. Germline-derived CDR1 and CDR2 are SGDLS and YYNGEE. This CDR3 has 12 amino acids. The germline V and J ends were trimmed by 0 bases and 7 bases, with 4 bases remaining between them. CDR3 region: CASSVVVGELFF. The CDR3 region has the DNA TGTGCCAGCAGCGTAGTAGTCGGGGAGCTGTTTTTT.

Many counts were recorded for this clonotype. The genes are TRBV6-2 or TRBV6-3 and TRBJ1-2; D uncertain. The length of the CDR3 is 16 residues. With 5 bases removed from V and 2 bases from J, the gap between germline ends came to 18 bases. CDR1 MNHEY and CDR2 SVGEGT come from the germline V gene. The CDR3 nucleotides are TGTGCCAGCAGTCGACCCCCACGGACGGAAAACTATGGCTACACCTTC. This encodes CASSRPPRTENYGYTF.

This clonotype was found many times. The rearrangement joins TRBV18 to TRBJ1-2, with 10 bases that match TRBD1. Trimming removed 3 bases from V and 4 bases from J; junction bases left unmatched: 2. Per germline, CDR1 KGHSH and CDR2 LQKENI. This CDR3 contains 14 residues. Here the CDR3 DNA reads TGTGCCAGCTCACCTTGGACAGGGGGCTATGGCTACACCTTC. Amino acid sequence: CASSPWTGGYGYTF.

In this sample, this clonotype turned up many times. The chain couples TRBV7-2 to TRBJ2-7; 7 bases agree with TRBD2. With V trimmed by 5 bases and J by 4 bases, 14 bases remained unmatched. The length of the CDR3 is 16 residues. Germline CDR1 is SGHTA and CDR2 is FQGNSA. The CDR3 nucleotides read TGTGCCAGCAGCACCCTCAATAGCGGGTATCATTACGAGCAGTACGTC. This translates into CASSTLNSGYHYEQYV.

The J gene is TRBJ1-6, the V gene TRBV6-2 or TRBV6-3, with 11 positions matching TRBD1. V lost 6 bases to trimming and J lost 9 bases; unmatched junction nucleotides: 4. From germline, CDR1 is MNHEY and CDR2 SVGEGT. This CDR3 has 14 residues. In nucleotides, the CDR3 is TGTGCCAGCAGCGGACAGGGGGCAATTTCACCCCTCCACTTT. The encoded protein is CASSGQGAISPLHF.

This clonotype was picked up many times. The J gene is TRBJ1-1, the V gene TRBV15; 8 bases match TRBD1. The CDR3 covers 16 residues. J lost 5 bases, V lost 3 bases, and 11 bases had no gene match. From germline, CDR1 is LNHNV and CDR2 YYDKDF (reference sequence). CDR3 sequence reads: CATSSGYRGLGTEAFF. In DNA, the CDR3 is TGTGCCACCAGCAGCGGATACAGGGGGTTGGGTACTGAAGCTTTCTTT.

Regarding this clonotype: A read error is possible here, since a much larger clone lies one base away. J is TRBJ1-1 and V is TRBV5-1, with D unclear. The CDR3 is 13 amino acids. Germline lookup yields CDR1 SGHRS and CDR2 YFSETQ. DNA of the CDR3: TGCGCCAGCAGACCGCCGGGTCCCACTGATGCTTTCTTT. Amino acid sequence: CASRPPGPTDAFF. Full variable domain (remainder filled in from reference TRBV5-1 and TRBJ1-1): KAGVTQTPRYLIKTRGQQVTLSCSPISGHRSVSWYQQTPGQGLQFLFEYFSETQRNKGNFPGRFSGRQFSNSRSEMNVSTLELGDSALYLCASRPPGPTDAFFGQGTRLTVV.

Details on this clonotype: This may stem from a read error, because a much larger clone lies one nucleotide away. The chain recombines TRBV7-2 with TRBJ2-1; 10 bases fit TRBD2. CDR3 size: 13 residues. With 8 bases clipped from V and 14 bases from J, the junction kept 12 bases outside the gene matches. CDR1 SGHTA and CDR2 FQGNSA come from the germline V gene. The CDR3 DNA sequence: TGTGCCAGCCAGCGGGGGGGCCTCCAGGGGAAGTTCTTC. Translation: CASQRGGLQGKFF.

In this sample, this clonotype turned up many times. This sequence joins TRBV7-8 and TRBJ2-7; D possibly uses TRBD1 or TRBD2 (6 bases each). The CDR3 is 16 amino acids. Germline CDR1 reads SGHVS; CDR2 reads FQNEAQ. The V end lost 3 bases, the J end lost 1 base, and 16 bases lay between the germline ends. CDR3 protein: CASSLGGGAGSYEQYV. The CDR3 bases are TGTGCCAGCAGCTTGGGGGGCGGGGCGGGGTCCTACGAGCAGTACGTC.

The V call is TRBV6-2 or TRBV6-3, the J call TRBJ2-1; 9 bases are shared with TRBD2. Germline-derived CDR1 and CDR2 are MNHEY and SVGEGT. This CDR3 has 17 residues. The V segment lost 2 bases and the J segment 3 bases; nucleotides outside the gene matches: 8. The CDR3 nucleotides are TGTGCCAGCAGTTACGGGTGGGAGACTAGCGGCTACAATGAGCAGTTCTTC. As protein: CASSYGWETSGYNEQFF.

The chain has TRBV20-1 and TRBJ1-1; D is possibly TRBD1 (6 bases). CDR1 is DFQATT, CDR2 SNEGSKA, per germline (reference sequence). The length of the CDR3 is 16 residues. V was clipped by 3 bases and J by 4 bases, with 21 bases between them. The CDR3 DNA reads TGCAGTGCTAGGCCAAGGGGGACAACCCTTGTCACTGAAGCTTTCTTT. As protein: CSARPRGTTLVTEAFF.

Many counts were recorded for this clonotype. The V call is TRBV28, the J call TRBJ2-2; perhaps TRBD2 as D (5 bases). CDR3 size: 15 residues. CDR1 and CDR2 from the germline V gene are MDHEN and SYDVKM. V was clipped by 3 bases and J by 4 bases, with 12 bases between them. The CDR3 DNA is TGTGCCAGCAGTTTTTTGGGGAGCGGCACCGGGGAGCTGTTTTTT. Its protein product is CASSFLGSGTGELFF.